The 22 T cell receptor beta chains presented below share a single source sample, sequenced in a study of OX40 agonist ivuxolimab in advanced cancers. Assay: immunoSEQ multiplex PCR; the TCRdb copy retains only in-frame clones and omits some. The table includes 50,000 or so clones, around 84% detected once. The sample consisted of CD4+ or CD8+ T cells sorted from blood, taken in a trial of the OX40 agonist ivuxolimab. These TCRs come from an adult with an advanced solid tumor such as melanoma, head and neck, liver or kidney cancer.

The CDR3 nucleotides read TGTGCCAGCAGGTTTGCCGGGACAGGGCCCTCCGAGCAGTACTTC. This gives the protein CASRFAGTGPSEQYF. This rearrangement joins TRBV7-2 to TRBJ2-7; 9 bases line up with TRBD1. Trimming at V came to 6 bases and at J to 6 bases, leaving 12 bases not matched to a gene. Germline CDR1 is SGHTA and CDR2 is FQGNSA. The CDR3 covers 15 residues.

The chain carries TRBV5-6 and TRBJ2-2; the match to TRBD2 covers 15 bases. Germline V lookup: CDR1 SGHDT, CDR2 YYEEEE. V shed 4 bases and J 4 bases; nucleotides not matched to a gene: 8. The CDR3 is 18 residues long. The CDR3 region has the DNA TGTGCCAGCAGCCTCGGACTAGCGGGAGGGCCCAGCACCGGGGAGCTGTTTTTT. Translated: CASSLGLAGGPSTGELFF. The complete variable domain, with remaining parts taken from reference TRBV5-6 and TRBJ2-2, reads DAGVTQSPTHLIKTRGQQVTLRCSPKSGHDTVSWYQQALGQGPQFIFQYYEEEERQRGNFPDRFSGHQFPNYSSELNVNALLLGDSALYLCASSLGLAGGPSTGELFFGEGSRLTVL.

CDR3 sequence: CASRLQGGVVQYF. The CDR3 DNA sequence: TGTGCCAGCAGGCTACAGGGGGGGGTGGTTCAGTACTTC. V usage is TRBV6-5 and J usage is TRBJ2-4, with D tentatively TRBD1 (8 bases). The germline V and J ends were trimmed by 6 bases and 11 bases, with 17 bases remaining between them. The CDR3 covers 13 residues. Germline CDR1 MNHEY, CDR2 SVGAGI.

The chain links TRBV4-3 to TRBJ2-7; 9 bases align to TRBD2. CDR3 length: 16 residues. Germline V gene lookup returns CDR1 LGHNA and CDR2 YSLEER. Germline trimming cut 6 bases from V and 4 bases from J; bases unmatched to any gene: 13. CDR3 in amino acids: CASRGRIAGERYEQYF. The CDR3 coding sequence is TGCGCCAGCAGGGGACGCATAGCGGGAGAGAGGTACGAGCAGTACTTC.

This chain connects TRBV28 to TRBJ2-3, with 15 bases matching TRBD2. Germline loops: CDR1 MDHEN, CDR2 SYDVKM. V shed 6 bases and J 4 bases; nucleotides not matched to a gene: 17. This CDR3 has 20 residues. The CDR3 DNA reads TGTGCCAGCAGCTACACCTATGGACTAGCGGGAGGGCTTGAGGCAGATACGCAGTATTTT. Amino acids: CASSYTYGLAGGLEADTQYF.

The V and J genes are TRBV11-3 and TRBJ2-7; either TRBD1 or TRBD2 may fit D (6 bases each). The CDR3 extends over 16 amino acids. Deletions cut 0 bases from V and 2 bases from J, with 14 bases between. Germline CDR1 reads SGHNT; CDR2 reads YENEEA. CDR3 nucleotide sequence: TGTGCCAGCAGCTTAGAAAAGGGGGGCGGAACCTACGAGCAGTACTTC. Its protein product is CASSLEKGGGTYEQYF.

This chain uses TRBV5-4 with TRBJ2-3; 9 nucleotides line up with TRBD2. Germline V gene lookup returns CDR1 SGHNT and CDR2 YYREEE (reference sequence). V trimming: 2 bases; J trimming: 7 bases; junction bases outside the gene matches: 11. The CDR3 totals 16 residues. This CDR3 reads CASSLGVDSGSNTQYF. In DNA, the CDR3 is TGTGCCAGCAGCTTAGGTGTAGATAGCGGGAGTAATACGCAGTATTTT.

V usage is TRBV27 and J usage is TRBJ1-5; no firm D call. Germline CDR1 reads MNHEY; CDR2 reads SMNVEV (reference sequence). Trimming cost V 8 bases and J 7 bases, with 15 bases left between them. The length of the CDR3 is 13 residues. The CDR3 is CASSLKERQPQHF. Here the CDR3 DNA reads TGTGCCAGCTCCCTGAAGGAGAGGCAGCCCCAGCATTTT.

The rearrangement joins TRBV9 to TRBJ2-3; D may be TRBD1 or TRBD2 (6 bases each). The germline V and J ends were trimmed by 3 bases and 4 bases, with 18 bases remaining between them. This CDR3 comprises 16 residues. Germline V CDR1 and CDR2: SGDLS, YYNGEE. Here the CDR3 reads CASSEGVGGRADTQYF. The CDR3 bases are TGTGCCAGCAGCGAGGGGGTCGGGGGACGGGCAGATACGCAGTATTTT.

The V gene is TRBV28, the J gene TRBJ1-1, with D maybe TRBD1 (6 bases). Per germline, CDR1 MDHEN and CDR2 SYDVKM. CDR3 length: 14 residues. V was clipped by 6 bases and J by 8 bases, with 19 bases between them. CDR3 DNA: TGTGCCAGCAGGCCACAGGGCACGGTTTACGAAGCTTTCTTT. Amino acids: CASRPQGTVYEAFF. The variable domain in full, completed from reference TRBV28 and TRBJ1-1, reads DVKVTQSSRYLVKRTGEKVFLECVQDMDHENMFWYRQDPGLGLRLIYFSYDVKMKEKGDIPEGYSVSREKKERFSLILESASTNQTSMYLCASRPQGTVYEAFFGQGTRLTVV.

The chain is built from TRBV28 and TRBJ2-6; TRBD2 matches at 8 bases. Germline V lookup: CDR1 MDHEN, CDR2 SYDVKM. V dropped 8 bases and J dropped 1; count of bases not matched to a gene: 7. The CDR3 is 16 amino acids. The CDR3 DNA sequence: TGTGCCAGCTCCCCCGGGGGGGCGTCTGGGGCCAACGTCCTGACTTTC. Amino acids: CASSPGGASGANVLTF.

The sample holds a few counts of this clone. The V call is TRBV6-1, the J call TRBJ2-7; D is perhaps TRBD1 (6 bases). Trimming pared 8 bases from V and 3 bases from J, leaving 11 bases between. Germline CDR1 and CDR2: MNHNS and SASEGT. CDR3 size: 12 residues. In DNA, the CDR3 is TGTGCCAGCTACAGGGTTTACTACGAGCAGTACTTC. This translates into CASYRVYYEQYF.

The CDR3 here is CASSLGSVDEQFF. CDR3 bases: TGTGCCAGCAGCTTGGGTAGCGTGGATGAGCAGTTCTTC. V usage is TRBV5-8 and J usage is TRBJ2-1; possible D gene TRBD2, 5 bases. Germline-derived CDR1 and CDR2 are SGHTS and YDEGEE. This CDR3 contains 13 residues. V shed 0 bases and J shed 8 bases, with 9 bases lying between them.

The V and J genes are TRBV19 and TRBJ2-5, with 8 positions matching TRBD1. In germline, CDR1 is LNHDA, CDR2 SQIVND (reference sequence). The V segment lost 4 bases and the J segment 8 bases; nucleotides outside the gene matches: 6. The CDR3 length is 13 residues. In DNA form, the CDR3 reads TGTGCCAGTAGTACCGGACAGGGTCTCACCCAGTACTTC. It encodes CASSTGQGLTQYF. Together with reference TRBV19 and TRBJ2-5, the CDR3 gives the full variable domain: DGGITQSPKYLFRKEGQNVTLSCEQNLNHDAMYWYRQDPGQGLRLIYYSQIVNDFQKGDIAEGYSVSREKKESFPLTVTSAQKNPTAFYLCASSTGQGLTQYFGPGTRLLVL.

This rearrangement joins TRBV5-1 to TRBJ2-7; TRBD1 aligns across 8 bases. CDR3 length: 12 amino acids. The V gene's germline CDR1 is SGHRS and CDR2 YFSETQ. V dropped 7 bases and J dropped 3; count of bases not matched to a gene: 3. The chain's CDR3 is CASGTGDYEQYF. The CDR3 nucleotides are TGCGCCAGCGGGACAGGAGACTACGAGCAGTACTTC.

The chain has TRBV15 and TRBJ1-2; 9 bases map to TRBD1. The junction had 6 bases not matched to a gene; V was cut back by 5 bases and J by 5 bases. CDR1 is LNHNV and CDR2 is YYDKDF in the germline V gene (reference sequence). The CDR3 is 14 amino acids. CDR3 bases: TGTGCCACCAGCCTGGACAGGGGACGGTATGGCTACACCTTC. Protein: CATSLDRGRYGYTF.

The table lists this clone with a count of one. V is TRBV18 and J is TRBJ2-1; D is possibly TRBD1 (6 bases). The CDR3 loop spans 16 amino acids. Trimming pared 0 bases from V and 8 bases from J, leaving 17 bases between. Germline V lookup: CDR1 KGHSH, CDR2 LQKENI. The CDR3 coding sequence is TGTGCCAGCTCACCACCGAACAGGGCCTTTATCCATGAGCAGTTCTTC. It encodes CASSPPNRAFIHEQFF. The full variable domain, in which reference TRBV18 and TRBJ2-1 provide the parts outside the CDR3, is NAGVMQNPRHLVRRRGQEARLRCSPMKGHSHVYWYRQLPEEGLKFMVYLQKENIIDESGMPKERFSAEFPKEGPSILRIQQVVRGDSAAYFCASSPPNRAFIHEQFFGPGTRLTVL.

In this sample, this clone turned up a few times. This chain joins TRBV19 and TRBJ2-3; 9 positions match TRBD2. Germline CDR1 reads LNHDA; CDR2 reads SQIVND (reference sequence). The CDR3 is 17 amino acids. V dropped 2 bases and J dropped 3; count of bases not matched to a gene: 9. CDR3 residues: CASSIFVGLANTDTQYF. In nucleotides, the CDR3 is TGTGCCAGTAGTATATTCGTAGGACTAGCGAATACAGATACGCAGTATTTT.

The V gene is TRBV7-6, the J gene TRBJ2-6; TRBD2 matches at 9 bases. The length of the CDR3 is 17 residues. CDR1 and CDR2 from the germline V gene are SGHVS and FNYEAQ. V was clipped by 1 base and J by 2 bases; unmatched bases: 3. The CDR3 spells CASSLGAGGAGANVLTF. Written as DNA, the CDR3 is TGTGCCAGCAGCTTAGGCGCGGGAGGGGCTGGGGCCAACGTCCTGACTTTC. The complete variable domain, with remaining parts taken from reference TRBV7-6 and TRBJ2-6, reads GAGVSQSPRYKVTKRGQDVALRCDPISGHVSLYWYRQALGQGPEFLTYFNYEAQQDKSGLPNDRFSAERPEGSISTLTIQRTEQRDSAMYRCASSLGAGGAGANVLTFGAGSRLTVL.

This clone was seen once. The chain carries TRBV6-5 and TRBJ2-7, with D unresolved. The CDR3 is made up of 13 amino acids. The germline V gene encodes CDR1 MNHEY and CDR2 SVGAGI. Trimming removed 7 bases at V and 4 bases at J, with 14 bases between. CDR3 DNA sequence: TGTGCCAGCACCTCTCCGGCCCCGTACGAGCAGTACTTC. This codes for CASTSPAPYEQYF.

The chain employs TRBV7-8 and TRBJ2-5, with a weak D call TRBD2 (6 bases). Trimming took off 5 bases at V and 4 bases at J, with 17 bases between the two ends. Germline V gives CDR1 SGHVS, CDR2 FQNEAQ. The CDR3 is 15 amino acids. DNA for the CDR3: TGTGCCAGCAGCCTGGAACCTGGGCGGGGAGAGACCCAGTACTTC. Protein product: CASSLEPGRGETQYF.

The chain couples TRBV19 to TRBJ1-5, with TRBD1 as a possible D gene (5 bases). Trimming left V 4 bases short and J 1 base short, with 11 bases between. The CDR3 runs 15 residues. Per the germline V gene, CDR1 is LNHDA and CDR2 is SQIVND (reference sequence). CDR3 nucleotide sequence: TGTGCCAGTAGTAGAGGGGCCGGGAGCAATCAGCCCCAGCATTTT. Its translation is CASSRGAGSNQPQHF.